The 27 T cell receptor beta chains listed next were all sequenced from one sample in a study of T cell repertoires in cytomegalovirus infection. Via MiXCR, TCRdb re-called the reads, giving one row per CDR3 protein. The profile shows about 400,000 distinct CDR3 sequences, around a sixth of them singletons. The specimen sequenced was PBMCs. Receptor source: a human donor in good health (CMV status not recorded). Some clones in this sample may be carry-over from other donors' samples.

J is TRBJ2-5 and V is TRBV29-1; a possible D gene is TRBD2 (6 bases). V was cut by 0 bases and J by 7 bases, with 15 bases left in between. This CDR3 region has 14 residues. Germline V gene data show CDR1 as SQVTM and CDR2 as ANQGSEA. CDR3 sequence (DNA): TGCAGCGTTGAAGAGGGAGGTCGTAGGGTGACCCAGTACTTC. Protein sequence: CSVEEGGRRVTQYF.

This clonotype appeared a few times. V gene TRBV20-1 combines with J gene TRBJ1-1, with unresolved D. V was trimmed by 1 base and J by 1 base, leaving 7 bases between them. The CDR3 loop spans 13 amino acids. The V gene's germline CDR1 is DFQATT and CDR2 SNEGSKA (reference sequence). CDR3 loop: CSARGSANTEAFF. As DNA, the CDR3 is TGCAGTGCTAGAGGGTCGGCGAACACTGAAGCTTTCTTT.

The V gene is TRBV14, the J gene TRBJ2-1, with D possibly TRBD1 on 6 matching bases. This CDR3 is 12 amino acids long. The germline CDR1 and CDR2 sequences are SGHDN and FVKESK. V gave up 5 bases and J gave up 9 bases, with 11 bases separating them. Written as DNA, the CDR3 is TGTGCCAGCAGCTACAGGGACACTGAGCAGTTCTTC. This gives the protein CASSYRDTEQFF.

The chain has TRBV6-2 or TRBV6-3 and TRBJ1-5, with D possibly being TRBD1 (5 bases). Germline CDR1 and CDR2: MNHEY and SVGEGT. V was trimmed by 7 bases and J by 0 bases, leaving 19 bases between them. This CDR3 spans 17 amino acids. CDR3 protein: CASTPLTFRDSNQPQHF. The DNA of the CDR3 is TGTGCCAGCACTCCGCTTACTTTCAGGGATAGCAATCAGCCCCAGCATTTT.

The sample holds a few counts of this clonotype. This chain uses TRBV12-3 or TRBV12-4 with TRBJ2-1; TRBD2 aligns across 12 bases. V shed 3 bases and J 6 bases; nucleotides not matched to a gene: 6. This CDR3 is 16 amino acids long. The CDR3 DNA sequence: TGTGCCAGCAGTTTTAACCTAGCGGGAGGGCGCAATGAGCAGTTCTTC. This gives the protein CASSFNLAGGRNEQFF.

The chain uses TRBV19 and TRBJ2-1; TRBD1 is a possible D gene (7 bases). Deletions cut 5 bases from V and 8 bases from J, with 19 bases between. The CDR3 runs to 15 residues. CDR1 is LNHDA and CDR2 is SQIVND in the germline V gene (reference sequence). The CDR3 here is CASSRQGPTGDEQFF. In DNA, the CDR3 is TGTGCCAGTAGTCGACAGGGTCCGACGGGGGATGAGCAGTTCTTC. Together with reference TRBV19 and TRBJ2-1, the CDR3 gives the full variable domain: DGGITQSPKYLFRKEGQNVTLSCEQNLNHDAMYWYRQDPGQGLRLIYYSQIVNDFQKGDIAEGYSVSREKKESFPLTVTSAQKNPTAFYLCASSRQGPTGDEQFFGPGTRLTVL.

This clonotype was detected only a few times. The chain couples TRBV6-1 to TRBJ1-3, with 10 bases identical to TRBD1. Unmatched junction bases numbered 2, after V lost 5 bases and J lost 4 bases. Germline CDR1 reads MNHNS; CDR2 reads SASEGT. The CDR3 extends over 14 amino acids. This chain's CDR3 is CASSRGQGGNTIYF. Here the CDR3 DNA reads TGTGCCAGCAGTCGGGGACAGGGGGGAAACACCATATATTTT.

This clonotype was found many times. The chain combines TRBV7-2 with TRBJ2-2; D tentatively reads TRBD1 or TRBD2 (5 bases each). Germline V CDR1 and CDR2: SGHTA, FQGNSA. The CDR3 consists of 16 residues. V was shortened by 3 bases and J by 4 bases, with 15 bases between the two germline ends. CDR3 in DNA: TGTGCCAGCAGCTTGGGGGACGGAAGTTTCACCGGGGAGCTGTTTTTT. Its translation is CASSLGDGSFTGELFF.

Points on this clonotype: A read error is possible here, since a much larger clone lies one base away. The chain combines TRBV7-2 with TRBJ2-3; tentatively, D is TRBD1 or TRBD2 (5 bases each). Germline CDR1 reads SGHTA; CDR2 reads FQGNSA. The V end was cut by 5 bases, the J end by 0 bases, with 15 bases between. This CDR3 is 16 amino acids long. CDR3 sequence reads: CTSSPGPGRSTDTQYF. CDR3 DNA sequence: TGTACCAGCAGCCCCGGTCCGGGACGCAGCACAGATACGCAGTATTTT.

V and J are TRBV10-3 and TRBJ2-5; possible D gene TRBD1, 5 bases. CDR3 length: 15 amino acids. V lost 4 bases to trimming and J lost 4 bases, with 16 bases between them. Germline V CDR1 and CDR2: ENHRY, SYGVKD. The CDR3 sequence is CAISGGGTGTETQYF. CDR3 nucleotides: TGTGCCATCAGTGGGGGCGGTACTGGCACAGAGACCCAGTACTTC.

At least ten counts were recorded for this clonotype. V gene TRBV15 combines with J gene TRBJ1-1, with 12 bases aligning to TRBD1. Trimming removed 0 bases from V and 2 bases from J; junction bases left unmatched: 7. Germline loops: CDR1 LNHNV, CDR2 YYDKDF (reference sequence). The CDR3 loop spans 18 amino acids. The CDR3 nucleotides read TGTGCCACCAGCAGAGAAGGACCGGGACAGGGGGCTAACACTGAAGCTTTCTTT. Amino acids: CATSREGPGQGANTEAFF.

The rearrangement uses TRBV20-1 and TRBJ2-4; D is unclear. The CDR3 runs to 13 residues. Germline values: CDR1 DFQATT, CDR2 SNEGSKA (reference sequence). V was shortened by 0 bases and J by 7 bases, with 10 bases between the two germline ends. This CDR3 is CSARDPLGNIQYF. The DNA of the CDR3 is TGCAGTGCTAGAGATCCCCTGGGGAACATTCAGTACTTC.

This clonotype was counted many times. The rearrangement uses TRBV7-2 and TRBJ2-7; 10 bases line up with TRBD2. J gave up 7 bases and V 3 bases, and 3 bases lay outside the gene matches. This CDR3 region has 13 residues. Germline V gene data show CDR1 as SGHTA and CDR2 as FQGNSA. CDR3 coding DNA: TGTGCCAGCAGCTTGGGACTAGCGAATGAGCAGTACTTC. Its protein is CASSLGLANEQYF.

The chain links TRBV5-1 to TRBJ1-1; 9 bases align to TRBD1. After removal of 5 bases from V and 5 bases from J, the junction contained 10 bases not matched to a gene. Germline assignment: CDR1 SGHRS and CDR2 YFSETQ. The CDR3 length is 15 residues. CDR3 protein: CASSSGTGHWTEAFF. The CDR3 DNA reads TGCGCCAGCAGTTCCGGGACAGGGCATTGGACTGAAGCTTTCTTT.

This clonotype was detected only a few times. The V gene is TRBV2, the J gene TRBJ1-5, with D perhaps matching TRBD1 (5 bases). CDR1 and CDR2 (germline): SNHLY, FYNNEI. With 6 bases removed from V and 0 bases from J, the gap between germline ends came to 12 bases. This CDR3 contains 15 residues. In DNA form, the CDR3 reads TGTGCCAGCAGGGGGACCGTTGTTAGCAATCAGCCCCAGCATTTT. It codes for CASRGTVVSNQPQHF.

The chain combines TRBV29-1 with TRBJ1-3, with D hard to call. Per germline, CDR1 SQVTM and CDR2 ANQGSEA. The CDR3 runs 11 residues. V was shortened by 5 bases and J by 1 base, with 3 bases between the two germline ends. In DNA, the CDR3 is TGCAGCGTTCAGTCTGGAAACACCATATATTTT. This encodes CSVQSGNTIYF.

There are a few counts of this clonotype. The rearrangement links TRBV19 to TRBJ2-1; D uncertain. The CDR3 totals 15 residues. The V gene's germline CDR1 is LNHDA and CDR2 SQIVND (reference sequence). Trimming shortened V by 4 bases and J by 2 bases, and 12 bases separated the two germline ends. CDR3 DNA: TGTGCCAGTAGTAATAGTATGACCGCCTACAATGAGCAGTTCTTC. This sequence encodes CASSNSMTAYNEQFF. Full variable domain (rest looked up from reference TRBV19 and TRBJ2-1): DGGITQSPKYLFRKEGQNVTLSCEQNLNHDAMYWYRQDPGQGLRLIYYSQIVNDFQKGDIAEGYSVSREKKESFPLTVTSAQKNPTAFYLCASSNSMTAYNEQFFGPGTRLTVL.

The rearrangement links TRBV7-9 to TRBJ2-1; 8 nucleotides agree with TRBD2. V lost 5 bases, J lost 8 bases, and 14 bases stayed unmatched. The CDR3 runs to 16 residues. Germline CDR1 is SEHNR and CDR2 is FQNEAQ (reference sequence). CDR3 sequence (DNA): TGTGCCAGCAGCCCTCGCGGGGGGCTGGGTTGGGATGAGCAGTTCTTC. This codes for CASSPRGGLGWDEQFF.

This clonotype was observed many times. The chain uses TRBV7-8 and TRBJ2-1, with a possible D match to TRBD1 (5 bases). Germline CDR1 SGHVS, CDR2 FQNEAQ. CDR3 length: 17 amino acids. V was clipped by 5 bases and J by 1 base, with 18 bases between them. The CDR3 coding sequence is TGTGCCAGCAGCCACTTCTGGCAGGGTTCTTCCTACAATGAGCAGTTCTTC. Its protein product is CASSHFWQGSSYNEQFF.

At least ten counts were recorded for this clonotype. J is TRBJ2-1 and V is TRBV7-2; TRBD1 might be the D (5 bases). The germline V gene encodes CDR1 SGHTA and CDR2 FQGNSA. The CDR3 runs to 13 residues. The germline V and J ends were trimmed by 2 bases and 10 bases, with 12 bases remaining between them. The CDR3 nucleotides read TGTGCCAGCAGCTTAAACGCCCCAGGGGAGCAGTTCTTC. It specifies CASSLNAPGEQFF.

This clonotype was detected only a few times. CDR3 nucleotide sequence: TGTGCCACTACGCAGGGGGCCCCTGAAGCTTTCTTT. Translation: CATTQGAPEAFF. The chain employs TRBV7-9 and TRBJ1-1, with 8 bases aligning to TRBD1. Germline V CDR1 and CDR2: SEHNR, FQNEAQ (reference sequence). This CDR3 comprises 12 residues. The V segment lost 10 bases and the J segment 6 bases; nucleotides outside the gene matches: 7.

This clonotype was counted only a few times. The genes are TRBV19 and TRBJ1-1; weak D call: TRBD1 (6 bases). Trimming shortened V by 3 bases and J by 7 bases, and 18 bases separated the two germline ends. The CDR3 contains 15 residues. Germline V gene data show CDR1 as LNHDA and CDR2 as SQIVND (reference sequence). In nucleotides, the CDR3 is TGTGCCAGTAGTATTACCCCGACAGGTGGGAATGAAGCTTTCTTT. This sequence encodes CASSITPTGGNEAFF. The whole variable domain, filled in from reference TRBV19 and TRBJ1-1, reads DGGITQSPKYLFRKEGQNVTLSCEQNLNHDAMYWYRQDPGQGLRLIYYSQIVNDFQKGDIAEGYSVSREKKESFPLTVTSAQKNPTAFYLCASSITPTGGNEAFFGQGTRLTVV.

In this sample, this clonotype turned up many times. V usage is TRBV7-9 and J usage is TRBJ1-6, with 8 positions matching TRBD1. The V gene's germline CDR1 is SEHNR and CDR2 FQNEAQ (reference sequence). The trim removed 1 base at V and 14 bases at J, leaving 4 bases unmatched. The CDR3 consists of 13 residues. For the CDR3, the DNA is TGTGCCAGCAGCTTAGATGACAGGGGATCCCTCCACTTT. It encodes CASSLDDRGSLHF. Filled out from reference TRBV7-9 and TRBJ1-6, the complete variable domain reads DTGVSQNPRHKITKRGQNVTFRCDPISEHNRLYWYRQTLGQGPEFLTYFQNEAQLEKSRLLSDRFSAERPKGSFSTLEIQRTEQGDSAMYLCASSLDDRGSLHFGNGTRLTVT.

CDR3 nucleotides: TGTGCCAGCAGCCCCCCGCCGGCCTGGGGTTTCGGCTATGGCTACACCTTC. It yields the protein CASSPPPAWGFGYGYTF. V is TRBV7-9 and J is TRBJ1-2; D is uncertain. Germline CDR1 reads SEHNR; CDR2 reads FQNEAQ (reference sequence). The CDR3 sequence is 17 residues long. V was clipped by 5 bases and J by 4 bases, with 23 bases between them.

This clonotype showed up just once. Relative to the germline gene, one junction end is altered; a read error may explain this. The chain uses TRBV7-9 and TRBJ1-2, with D unresolved. Looked up from germline, CDR1 is SEHNR and CDR2 is FQNEAQ (reference sequence). This CDR3 is 16 amino acids long. The DNA of the CDR3 is TGTGCCAACAGCTCGCCTGGTATAGCCGCTAACTATGGCTACACCTTC. Its translation is CANSSPGIAANYGYTF.

Many counts were recorded for this clonotype. The rearrangement links TRBV12-3 or TRBV12-4 to TRBJ2-1, with TRBD2 identical over 11 bases. Trimming cost V 7 bases and J 3 bases; bases outside gene matches: 5. There are 15 residues in the CDR3. Here the CDR3 DNA reads TGTGCCAGCACTACCGGGACTAGCGGCTACAATGAGCAGTTCTTC. Its protein is CASTTGTSGYNEQFF.

V and J are TRBV7-2 and TRBJ2-7, with 10 bases identical to TRBD2. Germline V gives CDR1 SGHTA, CDR2 FQGNSA. The ends lost 5 bases at V and 1 base at J; junction bases unmatched: 14. The CDR3 has 18 residues. The CDR3 region is CASSLTGGTAGGSYEQYF. CDR3 DNA: TGTGCCAGCAGCCTAACAGGGGGAACAGCGGGGGGGTCCTACGAGCAGTACTTC.